One and the same sample provided the 27 T cell receptor beta chains below, sequenced in a study of control samples from healthy donors and cancer patients (dated by TCRdb to 2020 to 2021). The method behind the library was the immunoSEQ multiplex PCR assay. The clones in this table, taken by TCRdb from immuneACCESS, are in-frame only. Not every clone is retained; where verified, under half of the shortfall comes from an unresolved V gene, and the cause of the rest is unknown. This sample comprises more than 25,000 clones, 87% of them detected only once. The ten largest clones capture about 3.8% of the sample. The material sequenced was formalin-fixed, paraffin-embedded tissue. The receptor source for this set is a female donor with melanoma.

The V and J genes are TRBV6-5 and TRBJ1-4, with TRBD1 as a possible D gene (5 bases). Trimming left V 0 bases short and J 6 bases short, with 11 bases between. In germline, CDR1 is MNHEY, CDR2 SVGAGI. The CDR3 totals 15 residues. CDR3 in amino acids: CASSYSVRAYEKLFF. In DNA form, the CDR3 reads TGTGCCAGCAGTTACTCGGTCAGGGCGTATGAAAAACTGTTTTTT.

V usage is TRBV28 and J usage is TRBJ1-1; 9 bases are a match to TRBD1. V dropped 6 bases and J dropped 2; count of bases not matched to a gene: 13. Germline V gene data show CDR1 as MDHEN and CDR2 as SYDVKM. This CDR3 region has 17 residues. CDR3 in amino acids: CASSPWTGARENTEAFF. CDR3 bases: TGTGCCAGCAGCCCTTGGACAGGGGCGCGCGAAAACACTGAAGCTTTCTTT.

This chain links TRBV7-3 with TRBJ2-3, with 8 bases matching TRBD2. The CDR3 covers 14 residues. The ends lost 5 bases at V and 1 base at J; junction bases unmatched: 2. Germline assignment: CDR1 SGHTA and CDR2 FQGTGA. The CDR3 spells CASSDSGGTDTQYF. The CDR3 DNA follows: TGTGCCAGCAGCGATAGCGGGGGCACAGATACGCAGTATTTT.

V usage is TRBV11-2 and J usage is TRBJ2-7; 11 nucleotides agree with TRBD2. This CDR3 has 15 residues. The germline CDR1 and CDR2 sequences are SGHAT and FQNNGV. Unmatched junction bases numbered 9, after V lost 5 bases and J lost 6 bases. The CDR3 region is CASSPDLAGGGEQYF. As DNA, the CDR3 is TGTGCCAGCAGCCCAGACCTAGCGGGAGGTGGCGAGCAGTACTTC.

The chain uses TRBV2 and TRBJ1-4; 9 nucleotides align to TRBD1. J was trimmed by 6 bases and V by 7 bases; bases with no gene match: 6. Germline V gives CDR1 SNHLY, CDR2 FYNNEI. This CDR3 region has 14 residues. CDR3 loop: CASTLGQGHEKLFF. The CDR3 DNA is TGTGCCAGCACCTTGGGACAGGGTCATGAAAAACTGTTTTTT.

The chain employs TRBV6-5 and TRBJ1-4; 8 positions agree with TRBD1. The germline CDR1 and CDR2 sequences are MNHEY and SVGAGI. The CDR3 has 13 residues. V dropped 9 bases and J dropped 5; count of bases not matched to a gene: 5. DNA for the CDR3: TGTGCCAGTGACAGGGGATTAAATGAAAAACTGTTTTTT. It yields the protein CASDRGLNEKLFF.

V is TRBV19 and J is TRBJ1-5, with TRBD1 matching over 8 bases. After removal of 1 base from V and 5 bases from J, the junction contained 4 bases not matched to a gene. The germline gives CDR1 LNHDA, CDR2 SQIVND (reference sequence). The CDR3 covers 15 residues. Written as DNA, the CDR3 is TGTGCCAGTAGTATAGCCGGACAGGGCCATCAGCCCCAGCATTTT. Its translation is CASSIAGQGHQPQHF.

The DNA of the CDR3 is TGTGCCAGCAGTGAAGAGCGAGGCGGGCCCACAGATACGCAGTATTTT. It encodes CASSEERGGPTDTQYF. The chain links TRBV6-1 to TRBJ2-3; D might be TRBD2 (5 bases). The CDR3 is 16 residues long. Looked up from germline, CDR1 is MNHNS and CDR2 is SASEGT. Trimming pared 1 base from V and 2 bases from J, leaving 13 bases between.

The V call is TRBV6-6, the J call TRBJ1-2; D is possibly TRBD1 (5 bases). Germline CDR1 is MNHNY and CDR2 is SVGAGI (reference sequence). The CDR3 extends over 14 amino acids. Trimming took off 0 bases at V and 4 bases at J, with 9 bases between the two ends. The CDR3 DNA reads TGTGCCAGCAGTTACTCGCAGGGAATCTATGGCTACACCTTC. Protein: CASSYSQGIYGYTF.

The chain has TRBV18 and TRBJ2-3, with D hard to call. CDR1 is KGHSH, CDR2 LQKENI, per germline. This CDR3 has 11 residues. Trimming stripped 4 bases from V and 6 bases from J, with 5 bases between. The CDR3: CASSLSDTQYF. The CDR3 coding sequence is TGTGCCAGCTCACTCTCGGATACGCAGTATTTT.

This chain uses TRBV10-3 with TRBJ2-7; 9 positions agree with TRBD2. The trim removed 6 bases at V and 5 bases at J, leaving 11 bases unmatched. Germline CDR1 reads ENHRY; CDR2 reads SYGVKD. The length of the CDR3 is 15 residues. CDR3 DNA: TGTGCCATCAGCGAACCGGGACTAGCTATCCACGAGCAGTACTTC. The encoded protein is CAISEPGLAIHEQYF.

CDR3 nucleotides: TGCGCCAGCAGCTTGGAAGGAAGGGTCGCTAATGAAAAACTGTTTTTT. Translation: CASSLEGRVANEKLFF. V usage is TRBV5-1 and J usage is TRBJ1-4; no clear D. The CDR3 runs to 16 residues. The V end was cut by 0 bases, the J end by 3 bases, with 12 bases between. Germline V lookup: CDR1 SGHRS, CDR2 YFSETQ.

This clone has a handful of counts. The rearrangement uses TRBV6-5 and TRBJ1-1; D may be TRBD1 (6 bases). The CDR3 spans 15 residues. Germline values: CDR1 MNHEY, CDR2 SVGAGI. Trimming cost V 6 bases and J 4 bases, with 18 bases left between them. The CDR3 nucleotides are TGTGCCAGCAGCAACAGGGACGGTTGGGTCACTGAAGCTTTCTTT. Its translation is CASSNRDGWVTEAFF.

The rearrangement joins TRBV7-9 to TRBJ1-2; the match to TRBD1 covers 11 bases. The ends lost 4 bases at V and 6 bases at J; junction bases unmatched: 4. The CDR3 totals 14 residues. From germline, CDR1 is SEHNR and CDR2 FQNEAQ (reference sequence). For the CDR3, the DNA is TGTGCCAGCAGCTCGCCGGGACAGGGGGATGGCTACACCTTC. It codes for CASSSPGQGDGYTF.

The gene calls are TRBV12-3 or TRBV12-4 and TRBJ1-1, with D perhaps TRBD1 (5 bases). The CDR3 spans 13 residues. The V end was cut by 5 bases, the J end by 6 bases, with 13 bases between. The CDR3 nucleotides are TGTGCCAGCAGTCCCCTTGGGGGTGCTGAAGCTTTCTTT. Amino acids: CASSPLGGAEAFF.

The chain recombines TRBV6-5 with TRBJ2-5, with D perhaps TRBD2 (6 bases). V shed 0 bases and J shed 5 bases, with 13 bases lying between them. CDR3 length: 15 residues. The germline V gene has CDR1 MNHEY and CDR2 SVGAGI. The CDR3 DNA sequence: TGTGCCAGCAGTTACTCGCCCGCGGGGCGGGAGACCCAGTACTTC. It codes for CASSYSPAGRETQYF.

The chain has TRBV7-2 and TRBJ1-1, with D perhaps matching TRBD1 (5 bases). V was cut by 5 bases and J by 1 base, with 11 bases left in between. The CDR3 spans 14 residues. Germline lookup yields CDR1 SGHTA and CDR2 FQGNSA. The CDR3 bases are TGTGCCAGCAGCCCCCAGGGAAGGAACACTGAAGCTTTCTTT. The encoded protein is CASSPQGRNTEAFF.

The V call is TRBV7-2, the J call TRBJ1-2; TRBD1 is a possible D gene (5 bases). The V and J ends lost 5 bases and 0 bases respectively, with 10 bases between them. CDR1 is SGHTA, CDR2 FQGNSA, per germline. This CDR3 is built from 14 residues. The chain's CDR3 is CASSPRTSNYGYTF. The CDR3 nucleotides are TGTGCCAGCAGCCCCCGGACATCTAACTATGGCTACACCTTC.

The rearrangement links TRBV6-2 or TRBV6-3 to TRBJ2-7; 9 positions agree with TRBD2. Germline V gene sequence: CDR1 MNHEY, CDR2 SVGEGT. V was pared by 2 bases and J by 5 bases, with 7 bases of the junction left unmatched. The CDR3 is made up of 15 amino acids. The CDR3 here is CASSYLAGSGDEQYF. The CDR3 DNA is TGTGCCAGCAGTTACCTAGCGGGAAGCGGCGACGAGCAGTACTTC.

The chain joins TRBV4-2 to TRBJ1-2; D is undetermined. This CDR3 has 14 amino acids. Germline loops: CDR1 LGHNA, CDR2 YNFKEQ. V lost 4 bases to trimming and J lost 5 bases, with 14 bases between them. The CDR3 nucleotides read TGTGCCAGCAGCCCATCGAGGGCGGGATATGGCTACACCTTC. Residues: CASSPSRAGYGYTF.

The chain couples TRBV6-5 to TRBJ2-3; 8 positions agree with TRBD1. V was clipped by 0 bases and J by 2 bases; unmatched bases: 4. The V gene's germline CDR1 is MNHEY and CDR2 SVGAGI. The CDR3 loop spans 16 amino acids. The CDR3 loop is CASSYSRQGLTDTQYF. The CDR3 region has the DNA TGTGCCAGCAGTTACTCCCGACAGGGGCTCACAGATACGCAGTATTTT.

The sample holds one count of this clone. The rearrangement links TRBV5-1 to TRBJ2-3; the match to TRBD1 covers 10 bases. The V gene's germline CDR1 is SGHRS and CDR2 YFSETQ. The CDR3 extends over 15 amino acids. The trim removed 1 base at V and 4 bases at J, leaving 3 bases unmatched. The CDR3 spells CASSLWGTGADTQYF. As DNA, the CDR3 is TGCGCCAGCAGCTTGTGGGGGACAGGGGCAGATACGCAGTATTTT.

The chain has TRBV7-2 and TRBJ2-7, with TRBD2 identical over 9 bases. V lost 5 bases and J lost 4; bases outside the gene matches: 9. Germline CDR1 reads SGHTA; CDR2 reads FQGNSA. The CDR3 runs 15 residues. Here the CDR3 reads CASSPQGLAGYEQYF. Written as DNA, the CDR3 is TGTGCCAGCAGCCCACAGGGACTAGCAGGGTACGAGCAGTACTTC.

With respect to this clone: At one boundary the junction diverges from the germline segment, which might be a read error. V is TRBV11-2 and J is TRBJ1-3; D might be TRBD1 (5 bases). Germline V gene lookup returns CDR1 SGHAT and CDR2 FQNNGV. The CDR3 has 13 residues. DNA of the CDR3: TGTGCCAGCAGCTTGACAGACGGAAACATCATATATTTT. Protein product: CASSLTDGNIIYF.

The chain couples TRBV5-1 to TRBJ2-1; 8 bases align to TRBD2. The V segment lost 1 base and the J segment 3 bases; nucleotides outside the gene matches: 9. Germline CDR1 reads SGHRS; CDR2 reads YFSETQ. This CDR3 region has 17 residues. The CDR3 bases are TGCGCCAGCAGCTTGAGTTTAGTAGCGGGACTCTACAATGAGCAGTTCTTC. This encodes CASSLSLVAGLYNEQFF. The variable domain in full, with the rest retrieved from reference TRBV5-1 and TRBJ2-1, is KAGVTQTPRYLIKTRGQQVTLSCSPISGHRSVSWYQQTPGQGLQFLFEYFSETQRNKGNFPGRFSGRQFSNSRSEMNVSTLELGDSALYLCASSLSLVAGLYNEQFFGPGTRLTVL.

V usage is TRBV6-1 and J usage is TRBJ1-4; D not certain. V lost 3 bases and J 8 bases, leaving 10 bases between the germline ends. In germline, CDR1 is MNHNS, CDR2 SASEGT. The CDR3 contains 13 residues. CDR3: CASSDAPWEKLFF. CDR3 nucleotides: TGTGCCAGCAGTGATGCCCCGTGGGAAAAACTGTTTTTT.

The V call is TRBV7-2, the J call TRBJ2-3; D assignment may be TRBD1 or TRBD2 (6 bases each). The CDR3 runs 16 residues. CDR1 is SGHTA and CDR2 is FQGNSA in the germline V gene. V was pared by 0 bases and J by 3 bases, with 13 bases between. This chain's CDR3 is CASSLASLGGTDTQYF. Written as DNA, the CDR3 is TGTGCCAGCAGCTTAGCTTCGTTAGGGGGGACAGATACGCAGTATTTT.